One sample yielded the 11 T cell receptor beta chains listed below, sequenced in a study of control samples from healthy donors and cancer patients. Generated by immunoSEQ multiplex PCR, the TCRdb table keeps only in-frame clones and is missing some. Of about 130,000 clones listed, almost 95% are singletons. Sequences were obtained from PBMCs. These receptors were collected from a man older than 75 with head and neck cancer.

V is TRBV6-5 and J is TRBJ1-4; D remains unclear. V lost 0 bases to trimming and J lost 0 bases, with 5 bases between them. Germline-derived CDR1 and CDR2 are MNHEY and SVGAGI. The CDR3 extends over 15 amino acids. CDR3 residues: CASSYSPATNEKLFF. The DNA of the CDR3 is TGTGCCAGCAGTTACTCTCCCGCAACTAATGAAAAACTGTTTTTT.

The J gene is TRBJ1-1, the V gene TRBV11-2; no clear D gene. The CDR3 loop spans 14 amino acids. Germline CDR1 and CDR2: SGHAT and FQNNGV. With 0 bases removed from V and 2 bases from J, the gap between germline ends came to 7 bases. The CDR3 nucleotides are TGTGCCAGCAGCTTAGATTGGAGAAACACTGAAGCTTTCTTT. Amino acids: CASSLDWRNTEAFF.

The V and J genes are TRBV14 and TRBJ1-1; no definite D call. Germline CDR1 SGHDN, CDR2 FVKESK. This CDR3 has 13 residues. V was clipped by 0 bases and J by 10 bases, with 12 bases between them. DNA of the CDR3: TGTGCCAGCAGCCAAGATTACCGGCTGGGAGCTTTCTTT. Translated, it gives CASSQDYRLGAFF.

V gene TRBV27 combines with J gene TRBJ2-4; tentatively, D is TRBD2 (5 bases). V was clipped by 5 bases and J by 7 bases, with 12 bases between them. This CDR3 has 13 amino acids. The germline V gene has CDR1 MNHEY and CDR2 SMNVEV (reference sequence). In DNA form, the CDR3 reads TGTGCCAGCAGTCCCCCCAGGAGGAACATTCAGTACTTC. It is translated as CASSPPRRNIQYF.

The rearrangement links TRBV6-5 to TRBJ2-1, with 8 bases aligning to TRBD1. Germline values: CDR1 MNHEY, CDR2 SVGAGI. The CDR3 has 16 residues. Trimming cost V 0 bases and J 8 bases; bases outside gene matches: 9. The CDR3 DNA is TGTGCCAGCAGTTACTCCTCCGGGACAGGCTCCCATGAGCAGTTCTTC. This codes for CASSYSSGTGSHEQFF.

This rearrangement joins TRBV6-2 or TRBV6-3 to TRBJ1-1; D may be TRBD1 (5 bases). Germline CDR1 reads MNHEY; CDR2 reads SVGEGT. Trimming took 6 bases from V and 6 from J, leaving 17 bases between them. The CDR3 covers 14 residues. The DNA for the CDR3 is TGTGCCAGCAGCAATATTAACAGGCGCGCTGAAGCTTTCTTT. This translates into CASSNINRRAEAFF.

This clone appeared once. The rearrangement links TRBV6-2 or TRBV6-3 to TRBJ2-7, with TRBD2 identical over 10 bases. CDR1 and CDR2 (germline): MNHEY, SVGEGT. The ends lost 4 bases at V and 4 bases at J; junction bases unmatched: 7. The CDR3 length is 15 residues. The CDR3 here is CASSSGLAAYYEQYF. The CDR3 bases are TGTGCCAGCAGTTCTGGACTAGCGGCTTATTACGAGCAGTACTTC.

The chain has TRBV5-5 and TRBJ2-5, with D possibly being TRBD1 or TRBD2 (5 bases each). The CDR3 covers 16 residues. Germline V gene lookup returns CDR1 SGHKS and CDR2 YYEKEE (reference sequence). The V end lost 4 bases, the J end lost 4 bases, and 20 bases lay between the germline ends. CDR3 loop: CASSHPGTDARETQYF. In nucleotides, the CDR3 is TGTGCCAGCAGCCATCCCGGGACGGACGCCAGAGAGACCCAGTACTTC.

This sequence joins TRBV5-4 and TRBJ2-5; D unclear. The CDR3 is 13 amino acids. Germline values: CDR1 SGHNT, CDR2 YYREEE (reference sequence). Trimming removed 4 bases at V and 5 bases at J, with 12 bases between. Written as DNA, the CDR3 is TGTGCCAGCAGCGACGGATTCGGGGAGACCCAGTACTTC. It codes for CASSDGFGETQYF.

This clone has just one count. The rearrangement links TRBV14 to TRBJ2-5; 11 bases are shared with TRBD2. The germline V gene has CDR1 SGHDN and CDR2 FVKESK. Trimming at V came to 4 bases and at J to 0 bases, leaving 10 bases not matched to a gene. The CDR3 extends over 18 amino acids. The CDR3 sequence is CASSRHPGLAAYQETQYF. As DNA, the CDR3 is TGTGCCAGCAGCCGCCATCCGGGACTAGCGGCATACCAAGAGACCCAGTACTTC.

CDR3 DNA: TGTGCCAGCAGCTTGGACAGGGTAAACACTGAAGCTTTCTTT. Translation: CASSLDRVNTEAFF. This chain uses TRBV7-8 with TRBJ1-1; TRBD1 matches 8 bases. Germline V lookup: CDR1 SGHVS, CDR2 FQNEAQ. The CDR3 runs 14 residues. V gave up 3 bases and J gave up 2 bases; unmatched junction bases: 2.